Below, one T cell receptor beta chain is given with its context. This specimen comes from a study of shared clonotypes between healthy human individuals. In germline, CDR1 is LNHDA, CDR2 SQIVND (reference sequence). Trimming took 6 bases from V and 4 from J; bases not matched to a gene: 13. The CDR3 runs 18 residues. Only in-frame clones appear in the TCRdb table, and some are missing; sequencing was by immunoSEQ multiplex PCR. The repertoire has 2 million to 2.5 million clones, 90% to 95% of them found once; the top ten carry 0.3% to 0.4%. This sequence was found in a man between 18 and 29 years old in good health. Some clones in this sample may be carry-over from other donors' samples. The genes are TRBV19 and TRBJ2-2; 11 nucleotides match TRBD1. Sequences were obtained from naive CD4+ T cells from PBMCs. This sample's subset: CD45RA+ positively selected. The CDR3 protein is CASSGGTGGGLGTGELFF. The CDR3 nucleotides read TGTGCCAGTAGCGGAGGGACAGGGGGAGGATTAGGCACCGGGGAGCTGTTTTTT.